Listed below are T cell receptor beta chains from one sample, sequenced in a study of shared clonotypes between healthy human individuals. Produced via immunoSEQ multiplex PCR; TCRdb's table is partial and in-frame only. Of about 2 million clones listed, about 94% were seen once; the top ten hold less than 1.5%. Source material: naive CD8+ T cells sorted from blood. All receptors derive from a man younger than 35 in good health. CDR3s include the opening cysteine and the closing phenylalanine or tryptophan. Each record gives: J gene, V gene, D gene, clone size, CDR3 protein, CDR3 DNA. A D gene is named only where the DNA matches it firmly. The size entry is marked missing in some rows and otherwise reads once, few, many or a size class.

j_call: TRBJ2-7
v_call: TRBV5-1
d_call: -
clone_size: -
cdr3_aa: CASSLAEGAGYEQYF
cdr3_nt: TGCGCCAGCAGCTTGGCCGAGGGTGCGGGTTACGAGCAGTACTTC

j_call: TRBJ2-3
v_call: TRBV10-1
d_call: -
clone_size: -
cdr3_aa: CASSTPPYTDTQYF
cdr3_nt: TGCGCCAGCTCGACCCCACCCTACACAGATACGCAGTATTTT

j_call: TRBJ2-3
v_call: TRBV6-1
d_call: TRBD2
clone_size: -
cdr3_aa: CASSGTSGGLSTDTQYF
cdr3_nt: TGTGCCAGCAGTGGGACTAGCGGGGGGTTAAGCACAGATACGCAGTATTTT

j_call: TRBJ1-1
v_call: TRBV28
d_call: -
clone_size: -
cdr3_aa: CASSLIGTNTEAFF
cdr3_nt: TGTGCCAGCAGTTTAATCGGGACGAACACTGAAGCTTTCTTT

j_call: TRBJ1-2
v_call: TRBV6-5
d_call: -
clone_size: -
cdr3_aa: CASSYGANYGYTF
cdr3_nt: TGTGCCAGCAGTTACGGCGCTAACTATGGCTACACCTTC

j_call: TRBJ2-3
v_call: TRBV9
d_call: -
clone_size: -
cdr3_aa: CASSVVGFSTDTQYF
cdr3_nt: TGTGCCAGCAGCGTAGTCGGGTTTAGCACAGATACGCAGTATTTT

j_call: TRBJ2-3
v_call: TRBV27
d_call: -
clone_size: -
cdr3_aa: CASSFPAGTQYF
cdr3_nt: TGTGCCAGCAGTTTTCCCGCCGGTACGCAGTATTTT

j_call: TRBJ1-2
v_call: TRBV7-6
d_call: -
clone_size: -
cdr3_aa: CASSPGEGGGYTF
cdr3_nt: TGTGCCAGCAGCCCAGGGGAGGGCGGGGGCTACACCTTC

j_call: TRBJ1-4
v_call: TRBV6-1
d_call: -
clone_size: once
cdr3_aa: CASSEEGWGATNEKLFF
cdr3_nt: TGTGCCAGCAGTGAAGAGGGCTGGGGGGCAACTAATGAAAAACTGTTTTTT

j_call: TRBJ2-1
v_call: TRBV6-5
d_call: TRBD2
clone_size: -
cdr3_aa: CASSPGTSGANEQFF
cdr3_nt: TGTGCCAGCAGTCCCGGGACTAGTGGGGCCAATGAGCAGTTCTTC